This T cell receptor beta chain was recovered during a study of cytomegalovirus exposure and HLA in healthy donors. Overall study results and limits: TCR beta sequences reportedly predicted most subjects' HLA-A and HLA-B alleles accurately.

The V gene lost 5 bases and the J gene lost 2 bases, with 9 bases spanning the gap. The CDR3 covers 13 residues. Germline V lookup: CDR1 SGHRS, CDR2 YFSETQ. Primers included in the PCR were 60 Vbeta and 13 Jbeta primers. Generated by immunoSEQ multiplex PCR, the TCRdb table keeps only in-frame clones and is missing some. Seen here are about 110,000 clones, 70% observed once, and the top ten hold approximately 11%. Details on this clone: The antigen remains unidentified.

Participants comprised healthy donors of bone marrow. The clonotype was recovered from a man aged 35 to 55 in good health and CMV-seropositive. The V call is TRBV5-1, the J call TRBJ2-3; D unclear. Sequencing was done on a sample of PBMCs. The CDR3 DNA reads as TGCGCCAGCAGGGTAGAAGACACAGATACGCAGTATTTT. Amino acid sequence: CASRVEDTDTQYF.